This TCR beta chain was identified in a study of blood T cells in healthy people across ages. Study-wide findings and caveats: Both higher diversity and more naive CD4+ cells marked long-lived donors when set against aged donors.

This clonotype has a count of ten or more. The target antigen is unknown. A sample-barcoded 5' primer and a J-beta primer mix were used in a second PCR of about 7 to 12 cycles. Each CDR3 protein gets one entry after TCRdb re-called the 5' RACE reads with MiXCR. The table includes some 1.5 million distinct CDR3 sequences, about 28% detected once. The CDR3 has 11 amino acids. The germline V gene encodes CDR1 KGHDR and CDR2 SFDVKD. V lost 5 bases and J lost 5, with 3 bases in between. This receptor was taken from a woman in her thirties in good health. Sequenced input: blood. The rearrangement links TRBV24-1 to TRBJ2-1; D gene ambiguous. CDR3 nucleotide sequence: TGTGCCACCAGTGGGGACAATGAGCAGTTCTTC. Protein product: CATSGDNEQFF.